This passage covers 18 T cell receptor beta chains from one sample sequenced in a study of identical twins. MiXCR was run by TCRdb on the 5' RACE reads, yielding one entry per CDR3 protein. The sample holds about 470,000 distinct CDR3 sequences; roughly 26% are singletons and the top ten take 2.5% to 3.5%. This same sample was also part of a study on T cells expressing NK-cell markers.

Sequencing was performed on CD4+ T cells sorted from blood. The receptors originated from a woman between 18 and 30 years old in good health.

This clonotype came up many times. The chain is built from TRBV19 and TRBJ1-5; 9 bases map to TRBD1. Trimming took 9 bases from V and 4 from J; bases not matched to a gene: 7. The CDR3 loop spans 14 amino acids. Germline lookup yields CDR1 LNHDA and CDR2 SQIVND (reference sequence). CDR3 bases: TGTGCCAGCCTGGGACAGGGCCTAAATCAGCCCCAGCATTTT. This encodes CASLGQGLNQPQHF. Drawing the rest from reference TRBV19 and TRBJ1-5, the complete variable domain is DGGITQSPKYLFRKEGQNVTLSCEQNLNHDAMYWYRQDPGQGLRLIYYSQIVNDFQKGDIAEGYSVSREKKESFPLTVTSAQKNPTAFYLCASLGQGLNQPQHFGDGTRLSIL.

V is TRBV15 and J is TRBJ2-3; 7 bases line up with TRBD2. CDR1 LNHNV and CDR2 YYDKDF come from the germline V gene (reference sequence). Unmatched junction bases numbered 3, after V lost 0 bases and J lost 3 bases. The CDR3 sequence is 15 residues long. This CDR3 reads CATSRDRLATDTQYF. In DNA, the CDR3 is TGTGCCACCAGCAGAGATCGACTAGCTACAGATACGCAGTATTTT.

This clonotype was observed a handful of times. The chain recombines TRBV5-1 with TRBJ2-3; 9 bases map to TRBD2. The germline V gene encodes CDR1 SGHRS and CDR2 YFSETQ. There are 17 residues in the CDR3. With V trimmed by 0 bases and J by 4 bases, 9 bases remained unmatched. CDR3 DNA sequence: TGCGCCAGCAGCTTGGAGTTGCGGGGGGGCCGGGCAGATACGCAGTATTTT. Translated, it gives CASSLELRGGRADTQYF.

This clonotype appeared a few times. V usage is TRBV5-1 and J usage is TRBJ2-7; a possible D gene is TRBD1 (6 bases). This CDR3 has 13 residues. V was trimmed by 5 bases and J by 1 base, leaving 10 bases between them. CDR1 and CDR2 from the germline V gene are SGHRS and YFSETQ. This CDR3 reads CASSIQGSYEQYF. CDR3 DNA sequence: TGCGCCAGCAGTATTCAGGGGTCCTACGAGCAGTACTTC.

The CDR3 region has the DNA TGTGCCAGCAGTTACTCGGGAAGGGCGGCGGGAGGTTTCTCCTACAATGAGCAGTTCTTC. Amino acids: CASSYSGRAAGGFSYNEQFF. V gene TRBV6-2 or TRBV6-3 combines with J gene TRBJ2-1, with TRBD2 identical over 8 bases. Losses at the gene ends were 0 bases for V and 0 bases for J; bases not matched to a gene: 13. This CDR3 contains 20 residues. Germline assignment: CDR1 MNHEY and CDR2 SVGEGT.

The chain recombines TRBV7-3 with TRBJ2-1; weak D call: TRBD2 (6 bases). Trimming cost V 6 bases and J 2 bases, with 14 bases left between them. The CDR3 runs to 15 residues. Germline-derived CDR1 and CDR2 are SGHTA and FQGTGA. The CDR3 DNA reads TGTGCCAGCAGTTATCAGGGAGGTCCCTACAATGAGCAGTTCTTC. It encodes CASSYQGGPYNEQFF. Drawing the rest from reference TRBV7-3 and TRBJ2-1, the complete variable domain is GAGVSQTPSNKVTEKGKYVELRCDPISGHTALYWYRQSLGQGPEFLIYFQGTGAADDSGLPNDRFFAVRPEGSVSTLKIQRTERGDSAVYLCASSYQGGPYNEQFFGPGTRLTVL.

This clonotype has ten or more counts. At one end, the junction sequence differs from germline, possibly due to a read error. DNA of the CDR3: TGTGCCAGCGGCCAAGGCGGGGACTATGGCTACACCTTC. It specifies CASGQGGDYGYTF. The genes are TRBV3-1 and TRBJ1-2, with D unresolved. The CDR3 consists of 13 residues. CDR1 is LGHDT, CDR2 YNNKEL, per germline (reference sequence).

This clonotype was observed at least ten times. This chain links TRBV18 with TRBJ2-7, with D tentatively TRBD1 (5 bases). The germline V and J ends were trimmed by 3 bases and 2 bases, with 11 bases remaining between them. The CDR3 is made up of 14 amino acids. Germline V lookup: CDR1 KGHSH, CDR2 LQKENI. The CDR3 reads CASSPQTATYEQYF. CDR3 nucleotide sequence: TGTGCCAGCTCACCCCAGACAGCAACCTACGAGCAGTACTTC.

The chain is built from TRBV7-2 and TRBJ2-1; D uncertain. V was cut by 1 base and J by 3 bases, with 10 bases left in between. The CDR3 length is 15 residues. Germline lookup yields CDR1 SGHTA and CDR2 FQGNSA. CDR3 amino acids: CASSLGLGIYNEQFF. CDR3 coding DNA: TGTGCCAGCAGCTTAGGTCTAGGGATCTACAATGAGCAGTTCTTC.

This clonotype was seen a few times. The chain couples TRBV11-2 to TRBJ2-1; TRBD2 matches 13 bases. This CDR3 has 16 amino acids. V shed 5 bases and J 1 base; nucleotides not matched to a gene: 2. Germline-derived CDR1 and CDR2 are SGHAT and FQNNGV. CDR3 loop: CASSGTSGASYNEQFF. The CDR3 DNA sequence: TGTGCCAGCAGCGGGACTAGCGGGGCATCCTACAATGAGCAGTTCTTC.

This clonotype showed up just a few times. The chain uses TRBV12-3 or TRBV12-4 and TRBJ1-2; 7 nucleotides agree with TRBD1. The CDR3 length is 15 residues. V trimming: 5 bases; J trimming: 7 bases; junction bases outside the gene matches: 13. CDR3 sequence reads: CASSHNLRGLGGYTF. In nucleotides, the CDR3 is TGTGCCAGCAGTCACAATTTAAGGGGGCTGGGTGGCTACACCTTC.

J is TRBJ2-1 and V is TRBV6-6; D call uncertain. The germline V gene has CDR1 MNHNY and CDR2 SVGAGI (reference sequence). Trimming stripped 2 bases from V and 3 bases from J, with 5 bases between. The CDR3 has 13 amino acids. The CDR3 bases are TGTGCCAGCAGTTACGGGGTCTACAATGAGCAGTTCTTC. The encoded protein is CASSYGVYNEQFF.

This clonotype has a handful of counts. The chain couples TRBV5-1 to TRBJ1-1, with no clear D. Germline loops: CDR1 SGHRS, CDR2 YFSETQ. V was pared by 0 bases and J by 2 bases, with 11 bases between. The CDR3 loop spans 15 amino acids. The CDR3 sequence: CASSLATTGNTEAFF. The CDR3 DNA follows: TGCGCCAGCAGCTTGGCCACCACTGGAAACACTGAAGCTTTCTTT.

This clonotype has more than one count but fewer than ten. The chain joins TRBV27 to TRBJ1-2; D remains ambiguous. Germline values: CDR1 MNHEY, CDR2 SMNVEV (reference sequence). The CDR3 sequence is 14 residues long. V was pared by 6 bases and J by 0 bases, with 11 bases between. The CDR3 is CASRQQGTNYGYTF. The CDR3 region has the DNA TGTGCCAGCAGGCAGCAAGGGACTAACTATGGCTACACCTTC.

This chain joins TRBV10-3 and TRBJ2-7; TRBD1 matches 7 bases. This CDR3 region has 15 residues. The ends lost 7 bases at V and 1 base at J; junction bases unmatched: 10. Germline lookup yields CDR1 ENHRY and CDR2 SYGVKD. The CDR3 DNA sequence: TGTGCCATCACCTCTCGACAGGGCTCGTCCTACGAGCAGTACTTC. Its protein is CAITSRQGSSYEQYF.

The chain is built from TRBV2 and TRBJ2-1; D is unresolved. Germline lookup yields CDR1 SNHLY and CDR2 FYNNEI. Trimming took off 10 bases at V and 0 bases at J, with 10 bases between the two ends. CDR3 size: 13 residues. For the CDR3, the DNA is TGTGCCACCCAAAGTCCCTCCTACAATGAGCAGTTCTTC. This gives the protein CATQSPSYNEQFF. The full variable domain, completed using reference TRBV2 and TRBJ2-1, is EPEVTQTPSHQVTQMGQEVILRCVPISNHLYFYWYRQILGQKVEFLVSFYNNEISEKSEIFDDQFSVERPDGSNFTLKIRSTKLEDSAMYFCATQSPSYNEQFFGPGTRLTVL.

There are a few counts of this clonotype. The chain uses TRBV15 and TRBJ2-1, with a tentative D call TRBD2 (6 bases). With 2 bases removed from V and 8 bases from J, the gap between germline ends came to 13 bases. This CDR3 contains 14 residues. Germline V gives CDR1 LNHNV, CDR2 YYDKDF (reference sequence). The CDR3 nucleotides are TGTGCCACCAGCAGACCGAACGGGGGTTATGAGCAGTTCTTC. This translates into CATSRPNGGYEQFF.

There are a few counts of this clonotype. The chain employs TRBV9 and TRBJ2-1; the D gene is possibly TRBD2 (5 bases). This CDR3 comprises 14 residues. V was shortened by 0 bases and J by 9 bases, with 13 bases between the two germline ends. Germline V gene data show CDR1 as SGDLS and CDR2 as YYNGEE. In DNA, the CDR3 is TGTGCCAGCAGCGTAGCCCCGGGGTTAAGTGAGCAGTTCTTC. Amino acids: CASSVAPGLSEQFF.